Detailed here is one T cell receptor beta chain. The antigen is not known. The record originates from a study of CXCR3-negative and CXCR3-positive naive CD8 T cells. Whole-study context: Approximately 140 million TRB reads were obtained in total, which works out to about 1.5 +/- 0.3 million per library.

Triplicate sorts of 300,000 cells per CD8+ subset. The libraries of TRB cDNA were prepared using 5' RACE with UMI labels. Each CDR3 protein gets one entry in TCRdb, which reprocessed the 5' RACE reads and gives no DNA. The listing records approximately 100,000 distinct CDR3 sequences. Findings of the study overall: Hydrophobicity of TRB CDR3s was greater in CXCR3-positive naive cells than in CXCR3-negative naive cells. In both naive subsets diversity was comparably high, whereas memory CD8+ cells showed much lower diversity.

The germline V gene encodes CDR1 PRHDT and CDR2 FYEKMQ (reference sequence). This CDR3 is 13 amino acids long. This sequence originates from a human donor in good health. Some clones in this sample may be carry-over from other donors' samples. This sequence joins TRBV13 and TRBJ2-7; TCRdb indicates TRBD1, and absent DNA this call remains unverified. Specimen: naive CXCR3+ CD8+ T cells from blood. As for subset: CD45RO-CCR7+CD27+CD95- naive CD8+ T cells expressing CXCR3 (TNR3+). This CDR3 is CASSAPTGVEQYF.